The clone carrying this T cell receptor beta chain has just a few counts. The source of the sample is a study of OX40 agonist ivuxolimab in advanced cancers. Whole-study context: Aged about 23 to 80 with a mean of around 60 years, they were under 85% male.

CDR3 length: 14 amino acids. Germline CDR1 MNHNS, CDR2 SASEGT. V lost 7 bases and J lost 0; bases outside the gene matches: 5. TCRdb's copy holds only in-frame clones and misses some; the assay was immunoSEQ multiplex PCR. The sample contains 65,000 to 90,000 clones, more than 85% of which appear only once. The TCR comes from an adult with an advanced solid tumor such as melanoma, head and neck, liver or kidney cancer. Sequenced here: CD4+ or CD8+ T cells sorted from blood, sampled in a trial of the OX40 agonist ivuxolimab. The rearrangement links TRBV6-1 to TRBJ1-1; 7 nucleotides agree with TRBD1. The CDR3 is CASTEGAMNTEAFF. CDR3 coding DNA: TGTGCCAGCACCGAGGGGGCCATGAACACTGAAGCTTTCTTT.